A single sample gave rise to the 2 T cell receptor beta chains below, sequenced in a study of response to subunit inactivated influenza vaccine. In TCRdb, the RT-PCR reads were re-called with MiXCR into one record per CDR3 protein. The table records around 710,000 distinct CDR3 sequences, approximately 15% of them present only once. Sequenced here: PBMCs from blood, sampled less than 15 days before vaccination. The receptors here all came from a man aged 50-60 years who received an inactivated influenza vaccine.

The table lists this clonotype with many counts. The chain has TRBV20-1 and TRBJ2-7; 8 nucleotides match TRBD2. Per germline, CDR1 DFQATT and CDR2 SNEGSKA (reference sequence). The CDR3 extends over 16 amino acids. V was pared by 3 bases and J by 0 bases, with 10 bases of the junction left unmatched. The CDR3 DNA follows: TGCAGTGCTAGGGGATGGGGTAGCGGGGCCTCCTACGAGCAGTACTTC. Its protein is CSARGWGSGASYEQYF.

As regards this clonotype: A junction boundary mismatches the germline segment, possibly from a read error. The chain carries TRBV12-3 or TRBV12-4 and TRBJ1-5; unclear D gene. CDR3 length: 14 amino acids. Here the CDR3 reads CSSHPSNSNQPQHF. CDR3 coding DNA: TGTTCCAGCCATCCCAGCAATAGCAATCAGCCCCAGCATTTT.